This is a list of T cell receptor beta chains from one sample in a study of blood T cell repertoires in COVID-19. Profiled with immunoSEQ multiplex PCR; TCRdb holds only in-frame clones, not every one. The sample lists about 340,000 clones, around 91% occurring once. Sequencing input: peripheral blood. These receptors were obtained from a woman between 18 and 29 years old who had recovered from COVID-19. The CDR3 runs from the conserved cysteine through the conserved F or W. A D gene is named only where the DNA matches it firmly. Expanded clones are given a class, and other clones once, few, many or no size at all.

d_gene	abundance	v_gene	len	CDR3aa
NA	NA	TRBV30	13	CAWRSRGNQPQHF
TRBD2	NA	TRBV12-5	17	CASGGGTTKSGRSGQFF
NA	NA	TRBV7-8	15	CASSSPQMDSNIQYF
TRBD1	NA	TRBV24-1	16	CATSDSTGVYSGELFF
NA	NA	TRBV6-2/TRBV6-3	16	CASSYSALRGGYGYTF
TRBD2	many	TRBV7-6	15	CASSLTSGRDNEQFF
NA	NA	TRBV24-1	15	CATSETGLSTDTQYF
NA	NA	TRBV20-1	14	CSASRASTYNEQFF
TRBD1	NA	TRBV5-1	19	CASSAGLDRVLNSGNTIYF
TRBD1	few	TRBV4-1	19	CASSHPPRRQGARNSPLHF
NA	NA	TRBV27	18	CASSSPAKRRERNNEQFF
TRBD2	NA	TRBV11-2	16	CASSLTGLAGTDTQYF
NA	NA	TRBV5-1	16	CASSPSDAILTDTQYF
NA	NA	TRBV25-1	15	CASSAWGTSGQPQHF
NA	NA	TRBV19	14	CASSSGTNAETQYF
NA	NA	TRBV21-1	16	CASSKCTSGSGDTQYF
TRBD2	NA	TRBV10-2	15	CASRGLAGGTDTQYF
TRBD1	NA	TRBV7-2	15	CASSLQTGVGQPQHF
TRBD1	NA	TRBV7-9	15	CASSSPDRVNYGYTF
NA	NA	TRBV11-2	15	CASSFSRDPNYGYTF
NA	NA	TRBV29-1	10	CSAMNTEAFF
NA	NA	TRBV7-8	16	CASSLGPSGAAYGYTF
NA	NA	TRBV6-2/TRBV6-3	18	CASSYTPTAEPRLQPQHF
NA	NA	TRBV30	16	CAWRAGQIATNEKLFF
NA	NA	TRBV6-1	15	CASSEWAGEDYGYTF
NA	NA	TRBV27	18	CASSSGSPGQITTDTQYF
TRBD1	once	TRBV12-5	13	CASGLSGGNEQFF
NA	NA	TRBV4-1	16	CASSLATGWRTDTQYF
NA	few	TRBV15	12	CATSRAGGGYTF
TRBD2	NA	TRBV19	17	CASSMARLAETNNEQFF
NA	NA	TRBV6-2/TRBV6-3	15	CASSYPGRTYNEQFF
TRBD2	NA	TRBV5-1	14	CASSSGEGQETQYF
NA	NA	TRBV6-2/TRBV6-3	14	CASSRRGSTDTQYF
NA	NA	TRBV19	14	CASSATVLNTEAFF
TRBD2	NA	TRBV19	17	CASSITSGSSSYNEQFF
TRBD1	NA	TRBV11-2	17	CASNDRGREGPWSEQFF
NA	NA	TRBV19	14	CASSKIGPRETQYF
TRBD1	NA	TRBV6-2/TRBV6-3	20	CASSYGPRTGWVLGLSPLHF
TRBD2	NA	TRBV14	19	CASSRSPLEAGAATGELFF
TRBD2	once	TRBV7-2	18	CASSSRSGLAGSANEQFF
TRBD1	NA	TRBV5-6	16	CASSLRDRGYTGELFF
NA	NA	TRBV2	16	CASSTSVVRHYNEQFF